Listed below are T cell receptor beta chains from one sample, sequenced in a study of cytomegalovirus exposure and HLA in healthy donors. Data came from immunoSEQ multiplex PCR; TCRdb stores just in-frame clones and leaves some out. The sample yields 170,000 or so clones, around 80% seen once. Sequences were obtained from PBMCs. The receptor set was obtained from a man aged 35 to 55 in good health and CMV-seronegative. Both conserved end residues are part of each CDR3. The D gene is left open where the match is weak. The listing skips clone size in some rows; elsewhere it reads once, few, many or a size class.

D,size,J,V,CDR3,DNA
-,-,TRBJ1-2,TRBV5-1,CASSFQGAGYGYTF,TGCGCCAGCAGCTTCCAAGGGGCAGGCTATGGCTACACCTTC
-,once,TRBJ1-4,TRBV6-5,CASSTRQRNEKLFF,TGTGCCAGCAGTACCCGACAGAGGAATGAAAAACTGTTTTTT
-,-,TRBJ2-5,TRBV23-1,CASRDNQETQYF,TGCGCCAGCAGGGACAACCAAGAGACCCAGTACTTC
-,-,TRBJ2-7,TRBV7-2,CASSLGRAGFASPREQYF,TGTGCCAGCAGCTTAGGGAGGGCAGGCTTCGCCTCCCCCCGCGAGCAGTACTTC
TRBD1,-,TRBJ1-4,TRBV9,CASSVATGGDEKLFF,TGTGCCAGCAGCGTAGCGACAGGGGGTGATGAAAAACTGTTTTTT
TRBD1,once,TRBJ2-1,TRBV6-1,CASRDRDGGGEQFF,TGTGCCAGCAGGGACAGGGACGGCGGCGGTGAGCAGTTCTTC
TRBD2,-,TRBJ2-3,TRBV30,CAWSVSGVPNYF,TGTGCCTGGAGTGTAAGCGGGGTCCCCAACTATTTT
TRBD2,-,TRBJ2-7,TRBV29-1,CSVRGGLNEQYF,TGCAGCGTTCGGGGAGGGCTAAACGAGCAGTACTTC
-,-,TRBJ2-7,TRBV10-1,CAGVREDPYEQYF,TGCGCCGGCGTTAGAGAGGATCCCTACGAGCAGTACTTC
-,-,TRBJ1-5,TRBV7-2,CASSLSSGSNQPQHF,TGTGCCAGCAGCTTATCCTCCGGGAGCAATCAGCCCCAGCATTTT
TRBD1,-,TRBJ1-5,TRBV30,CAWSRGTGGLGQPQHF,TGTGCCTGGAGTCGCGGGACAGGCGGGTTGGGGCAGCCCCAGCATTTT
-,-,TRBJ2-7,TRBV19,CASSIGPRDEQYF,TGTGCCAGTAGTATAGGCCCCAGGGACGAGCAGTACTTC
-,-,TRBJ2-7,TRBV14,CASSRWDLLSYEQYF,TGTGCCAGCAGCCGATGGGACTTACTATCCTACGAGCAGTACTTC
-,-,TRBJ1-6,TRBV5-6,CASSLARGGSPLHF,TGTGCCAGCAGCTTGGCTCGGGGAGGCTCACCCCTCCACTTT
TRBD1,-,TRBJ2-7,TRBV5-4,CASSLPGQGAYEQYF,TGTGCCAGCAGCTTGCCCGGACAGGGCGCCTACGAGCAGTACTTC
-,few,TRBJ2-5,TRBV7-6,CASSLGGRGETQYF,TGTGCCAGCAGCCTCGGCGGGCGCGGAGAGACCCAGTACTTC
TRBD2,-,TRBJ2-2,TRBV5-1,CASSLTSGREAGELFF,TGCGCCAGCAGCTTGACTAGCGGGAGGGAAGCCGGGGAGCTGTTTTTT
-,-,TRBJ1-3,TRBV7-2,CASSLGGTVSGNTIYF,TGTGCCAGCAGCTTAGGCGGGACCGTCTCTGGAAACACCATATATTTT
-,-,TRBJ1-1,TRBV2,CASSLQGRNTEAFF,TGTGCCAGCAGTTTACAGGGCAGGAACACTGAAGCTTTCTTT
-,few,TRBJ2-2,TRBV7-2,CASSLAPGSGELFF,TGTGCCAGCAGCTTAGCGCCGGGGTCCGGGGAGCTGTTTTTT
TRBD2,-,TRBJ2-7,TRBV7-2,CASSLAGGGFYEQYF,TGTGCCAGCAGCTTGGCGGGGGGCGGATTTTACGAGCAGTACTTC
TRBD2,-,TRBJ2-1,TRBV12-5,CASGLVTSGSFNEQFF,TGTGCTAGTGGTTTGGTGACTAGCGGGAGTTTTAATGAGCAGTTCTTC
-,once,TRBJ2-1,TRBV30,CATSKGLSYNEQFF,TGTGCCACCTCCAAGGGGCTGTCCTACAATGAGCAGTTCTTC
-,few,TRBJ1-1,TRBV5-6,CASRVGGLMNTEAFF,TGTGCCAGCCGGGTGGGTGGACTGATGAACACTGAAGCTTTCTTT
-,-,TRBJ2-2,TRBV6-4,CASSAASSNTGELFF,TGTGCCAGCAGTGCAGCTAGTAGCAACACCGGGGAGCTGTTTTTT
TRBD1,few,TRBJ1-2,TRBV7-9,CASSTPGQAGYGYTF,TGTGCCAGCAGCACCCCGGGACAGGCAGGCTATGGCTACACCTTC
TRBD2,-,TRBJ2-4,TRBV4-1,CASSQDGGGAPKNIQYF,TGCGCCAGCAGCCAAGATGGCGGGGGGGCCCCCAAAAACATTCAGTACTTC
-,-,TRBJ2-1,TRBV6-5,CASSLLTRHEQFF,TGTGCCAGCAGCCTTCTTACGCGCCATGAGCAGTTCTTC
-,-,TRBJ2-7,TRBV7-8,CASSPNRYNEQYF,TGTGCCAGCAGCCCCAACAGGTACAACGAGCAGTACTTC
-,-,TRBJ1-1,TRBV10-3,CAISGVGQTEAFF,TGTGCCATCAGTGGGGTAGGACAGACTGAAGCTTTCTTT
-,-,TRBJ1-1,TRBV5-8,CASSLRRPEAFF,TGTGCCAGCAGCTTGCGGCGGCCTGAAGCTTTCTTT
TRBD1,-,TRBJ1-1,TRBV27,CASRTGMNTEAFF,TGTGCCAGCAGGACAGGGATGAACACTGAAGCTTTCTTT
TRBD2,-,TRBJ2-2,TRBV19,CASSKGGRGTGELFF,TGTGCCAGTAGTAAGGGCGGGAGAGGTACCGGGGAGCTGTTTTTT
TRBD1,-,TRBJ1-5,TRBV29-1,CSVSAGTGNQPQHF,TGCAGCGTTTCAGCCGGGACAGGGAATCAGCCCCAGCATTTT
TRBD2,-,TRBJ2-6,TRBV7-8,CASSPTSGTNVLTF,TGTGCCAGCAGCCCGACTAGCGGCACCAACGTCCTGACTTTC
-,once,TRBJ2-2,TRBV7-2,CASSSPSGELFF,TGTGCCAGCAGCTCCCCTTCCGGGGAGCTGTTTTTT
TRBD1,-,TRBJ1-4,TRBV4-1,CASNRQGIDEKLFF,TGCGCCAGCAATCGACAGGGGATAGATGAAAAACTGTTTTTT
-,-,TRBJ2-5,TRBV5-1,CASSSIQGTQETQYF,TGCGCCAGCAGCTCAATCCAGGGGACCCAAGAGACCCAGTACTTC
-,-,TRBJ2-3,TRBV5-1,CASSSGTWGETDTQYF,TGCGCCAGCAGTTCAGGAACCTGGGGGGAAACAGATACGCAGTATTTT
TRBD2,-,TRBJ2-1,TRBV9,CASSPTSGVYNEQFF,TGTGCCAGCAGCCCGACTAGCGGGGTATACAATGAGCAGTTCTTC
-,-,TRBJ2-7,TRBV7-9,CASSYPLGGAYEQYF,TGTGCCAGCAGCTACCCTTTGGGCGGGGCCTACGAGCAGTACTTC
TRBD2,few,TRBJ2-1,TRBV7-2,CASSFERESTYNEQFF,TGTGCCAGCAGCTTCGAGCGGGAGTCGACCTACAATGAGCAGTTCTTC
TRBD2,-,TRBJ2-7,TRBV6-5,CASIAGTSGYYEQYF,TGTGCCAGCATTGCCGGGACTAGCGGATACTACGAGCAGTACTTC
TRBD1,few,TRBJ1-3,TRBV19,CASSKDRAFSGNTIYF,TGTGCCAGTAGTAAAGACAGGGCGTTCTCTGGAAACACCATATATTTT
-,-,TRBJ2-7,TRBV27,CASSSVGAFYEQYF,TGTGCCAGCAGTTCAGTGGGGGCATTCTACGAGCAGTACTTC
-,-,TRBJ2-4,TRBV27,CASSWQAKNIQYF,TGTGCCAGCAGTTGGCAAGCCAAAAACATTCAGTACTTC
-,-,TRBJ2-1,TRBV19,CASSIDPREQFF,TGTGCCAGTAGTATAGACCCCCGGGAGCAGTTCTTC
TRBD2,once,TRBJ2-3,TRBV12-5,CASGLVPSGVADTQYF,TGTGCTAGTGGTTTGGTGCCCAGCGGGGTCGCAGATACGCAGTATTTT
TRBD1,-,TRBJ2-5,TRBV19,CASSIRRGETQYF,TGTGCCAGTAGTATCCGCAGGGGGGAGACCCAGTACTTC
-,-,TRBJ2-7,TRBV27,CASSLSGGPYEQYF,TGTGCCAGCAGTTTATCTGGGGGCCCCTACGAGCAGTACTTC
-,-,TRBJ1-2,TRBV6-5,CASSYDSGGYGYTF,TGTGCCAGCAGTTACGATTCCGGGGGGTATGGCTACACCTTC
TRBD2,once,TRBJ2-3,TRBV7-6,CASSLSGGPGDTQYF,TGTGCCAGCAGCTTATCGGGAGGGCCGGGAGATACGCAGTATTTT
TRBD1,-,TRBJ1-5,TRBV27,CASSLNRGLNQPQHF,TGTGCCAGCAGTTTAAACAGGGGGCTAAATCAGCCCCAGCATTTT
-,-,TRBJ2-1,TRBV14,CASSEDAFSGAWNEQFF,TGTGCCAGCAGCGAGGACGCCTTTAGCGGAGCATGGAATGAGCAGTTCTTC
-,few,TRBJ2-3,TRBV7-2,CASSPARRAGDTQYF,TGTGCCAGCAGCCCCGCCAGGCGGGCGGGAGATACGCAGTATTTT
TRBD1,-,TRBJ1-2,TRBV29-1,CSVAGQDGYTF,TGCAGCGTGGCGGGACAGGACGGCTACACCTTC
TRBD1,-,TRBJ2-3,TRBV7-2,CASRDRGSDTQYF,TGTGCCAGCAGGGACAGGGGGTCGGATACGCAGTATTTT